This T cell receptor (beta chain) was identified in a study of blood T cell repertoires in COVID-19. Overall study: Donors in the United States, Italy and Spain gave samples during acute or convalescent COVID-19.

How the authors handled the data: Nucleated cell counts were estimated from reference gene primer amplification. TCRdb's copy holds only in-frame clones and misses some; the assay was immunoSEQ multiplex PCR. The V and J calls and clone size were taken over from that table, and D and trimming were inferred from the DNA. The sample includes under 200,000 clones, approximately 80% of them seen just once. The germline CDR1 and CDR2 sequences are SSHAT and FNYEAQ (reference sequence). V dropped 4 bases and J dropped 4; count of bases not matched to a gene: 7. CDR3 length equals 15 residues. The cohort comprised adults aged about 18 to 100 years residing in 20 to 25 US areas. Cohort assignment relied on participant-reported clinical history.

Specimen: PBMCs or T cells enriched from blood (not recorded which). The sequence was collected from an older woman with acute COVID-19. The gene calls are TRBV7-7 and TRBJ2-5; TRBD1 matches at 9 bases. The CDR3 DNA reads as TGTGCCAGCAGCTCGGGACAGGGCGCTACAGAGACCCAGTACTTC. This sequence encodes CASSSGQGATETQYF. Full variable domain (rest looked up from reference TRBV7-7 and TRBJ2-5): GAGVSQSPRYKVTKRGQDVTLRCDPISSHATLYWYQQALGQGPEFLTYFNYEAQPDKSGLPSDRFSAERPEGSISTLTIQRTEQRDSAMYRCASSSGQGATETQYFGPGTRLLVL.